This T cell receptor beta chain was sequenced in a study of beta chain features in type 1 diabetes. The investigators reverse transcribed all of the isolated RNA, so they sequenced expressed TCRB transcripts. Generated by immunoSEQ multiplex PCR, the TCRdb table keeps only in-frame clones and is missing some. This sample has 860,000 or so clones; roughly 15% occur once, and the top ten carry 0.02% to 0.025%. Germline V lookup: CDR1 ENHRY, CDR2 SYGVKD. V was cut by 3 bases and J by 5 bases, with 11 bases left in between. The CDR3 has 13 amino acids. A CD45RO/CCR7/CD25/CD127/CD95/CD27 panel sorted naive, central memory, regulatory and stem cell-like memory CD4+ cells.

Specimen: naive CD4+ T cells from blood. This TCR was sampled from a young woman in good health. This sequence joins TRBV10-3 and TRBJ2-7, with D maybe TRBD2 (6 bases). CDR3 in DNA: TGTGCCATCAGTGACTTAACTAGCCACGAGCAGTACTTC. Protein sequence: CAISDLTSHEQYF.